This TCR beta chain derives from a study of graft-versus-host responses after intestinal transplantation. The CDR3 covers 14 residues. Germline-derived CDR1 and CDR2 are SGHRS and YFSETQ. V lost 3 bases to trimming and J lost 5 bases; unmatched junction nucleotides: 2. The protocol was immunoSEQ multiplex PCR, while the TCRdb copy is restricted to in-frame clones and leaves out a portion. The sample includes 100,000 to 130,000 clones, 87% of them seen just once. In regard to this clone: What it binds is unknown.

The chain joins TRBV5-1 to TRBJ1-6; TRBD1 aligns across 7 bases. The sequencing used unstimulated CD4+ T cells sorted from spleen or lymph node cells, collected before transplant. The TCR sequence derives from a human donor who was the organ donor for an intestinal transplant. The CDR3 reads CASSSGQNNSPLHF. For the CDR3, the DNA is TGCGCCAGCAGCTCGGGACAGAATAATTCACCCCTCCACTTT.